This record covers a single TCR beta chain. Per the authors' pipeline: Cell counts per sample came from amplifying reference gene primers. Clones were read by immunoSEQ multiplex PCR, and TCRdb kept only the in-frame ones, dropping some. For V, J and clone size, that table is used; D and trimming come from the DNA. The sample lists hundreds of thousands of clones, roughly 90% occurring once. The sample is drawn from a study of blood T cell repertoires in COVID-19. Across the study: COVID-19 samples from acute and convalescent phases originated in the United States, Italy and Spain. T cells, B-cell-depleted T cells, or PBMCs supplied cDNA or gDNA.

Seattle-derived patients entered the study during active infection and were followed longitudinally. Trimming left V 2 bases short and J 2 bases short, with 13 bases between. CDR1 is SNHLY, CDR2 FYNNEI, per germline. There are 16 residues in the CDR3. This clonotype was sampled from a man aged 18 to 30 with COVID-19, enrolled during active disease. Sequences were obtained from peripheral blood. J is TRBJ1-5 and V is TRBV2; D is undetermined. The CDR3, as DNA: TGTGCCAGCAGTGAATTGCCGGGAAGCGGCAATCAGCCCCAGCATTTT. It translates to CASSELPGSGNQPQHF.